This T cell receptor (beta chain) was retrieved from a study of shared clonotypes between healthy human individuals. Study results and limitations: Larger richness was generally estimated for naive than memory subsets.

The method was immunoSEQ multiplex PCR; TCRdb's version includes in-frame clones alone and lacks a portion of them. Here the sample spans a few hundred thousand clones, around 86% being singletons. The V end was cut by 5 bases, the J end by 2 bases, with 13 bases between. CDR1 is MNHEY, CDR2 SVGAGI, per germline. There are 14 residues in the CDR3. As concerns this clone: Its antigen remains unidentified.

This TCR derives from a man between 18 and 35 years old in good health. Sequencing used memory CD8+ T cells sorted from blood. Subset noted: CD45RO+ cells pooled with CCR7-negative TemRA cells. The chain joins TRBV6-5 to TRBJ2-7; D gene uncertain. The CDR3 loop reads CASSPGLGPYEQYF. CDR3 DNA: TGTGCCAGCAGTCCCGGCCTAGGCCCCTACGAGCAGTACTTC.